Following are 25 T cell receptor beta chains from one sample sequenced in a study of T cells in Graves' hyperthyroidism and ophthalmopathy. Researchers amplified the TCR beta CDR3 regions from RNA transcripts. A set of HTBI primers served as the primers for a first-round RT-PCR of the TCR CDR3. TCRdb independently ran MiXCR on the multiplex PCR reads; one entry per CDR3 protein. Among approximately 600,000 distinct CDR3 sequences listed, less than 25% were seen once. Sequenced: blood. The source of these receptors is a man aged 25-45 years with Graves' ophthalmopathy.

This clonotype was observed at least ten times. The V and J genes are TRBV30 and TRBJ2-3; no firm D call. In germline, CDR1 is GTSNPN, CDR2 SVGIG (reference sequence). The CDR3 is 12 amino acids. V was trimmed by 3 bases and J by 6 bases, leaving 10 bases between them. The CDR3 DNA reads TGTGCCTGGAGCTATACATCTGATACGCAGTATTTT. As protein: CAWSYTSDTQYF.

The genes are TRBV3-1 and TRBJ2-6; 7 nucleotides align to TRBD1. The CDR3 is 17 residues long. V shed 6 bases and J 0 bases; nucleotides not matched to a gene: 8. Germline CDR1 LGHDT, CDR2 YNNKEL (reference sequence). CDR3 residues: CASRSDRTSSGANVLTF. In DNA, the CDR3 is TGTGCCAGCAGATCGGACAGGACAAGCTCTGGGGCCAACGTCCTGACTTTC. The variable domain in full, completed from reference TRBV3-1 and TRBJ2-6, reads DTAVSQTPKYLVTQMGNDKSIKCEQNLGHDTMYWYKQDSKKFLKIMFSYNNKELIINETVPNRFSPKSPDKAHLNLHINSLELGDSAVYFCASRSDRTSSGANVLTFGAGSRLTVL.

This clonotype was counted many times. CDR3 DNA sequence: TGTGCCAGCAACTCCAGGGGCCAGTTTGATGGCTACACCTTC. As protein: CASNSRGQFDGYTF. V is TRBV7-9 and J is TRBJ1-2; D might be TRBD1 (6 bases). CDR1 SEHNR and CDR2 FQNEAQ come from the germline V gene (reference sequence). V was shortened by 7 bases and J by 6 bases, with 18 bases between the two germline ends. The length of the CDR3 is 14 residues.

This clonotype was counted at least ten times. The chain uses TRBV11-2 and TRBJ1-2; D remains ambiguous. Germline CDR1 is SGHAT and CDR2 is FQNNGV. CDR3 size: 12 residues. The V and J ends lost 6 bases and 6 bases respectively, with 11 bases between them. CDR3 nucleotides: TGTGCCAGCAGTTTAAGCGGGGATGGCTACACCTTC. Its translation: CASSLSGDGYTF.

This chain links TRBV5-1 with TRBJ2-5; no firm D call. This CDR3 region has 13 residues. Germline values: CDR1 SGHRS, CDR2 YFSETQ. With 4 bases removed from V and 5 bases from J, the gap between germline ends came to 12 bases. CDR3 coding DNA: TGCGCCAGCAGCACCATGCCTGGGGAGACCCAGTACTTC. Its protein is CASSTMPGETQYF.

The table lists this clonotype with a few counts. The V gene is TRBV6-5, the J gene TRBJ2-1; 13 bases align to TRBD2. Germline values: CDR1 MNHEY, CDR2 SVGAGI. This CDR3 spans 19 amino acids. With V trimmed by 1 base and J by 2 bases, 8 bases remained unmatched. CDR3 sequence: CASSYLGLAGRGAYNEQFF. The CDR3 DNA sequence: TGTGCCAGCAGTTACTTGGGACTAGCGGGACGAGGCGCCTACAATGAGCAGTTCTTC.

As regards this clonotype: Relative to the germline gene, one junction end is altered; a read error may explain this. The CDR3, as DNA: TGTGCTAGTGCCCAAATCTACAATGAGCGGTTCTTC. This encodes CASAQIYNERFF. The V call is TRBV12-5, the J call TRBJ2-1; D ambiguous. The CDR3 loop spans 12 amino acids. Germline lookup yields CDR1 LGHNT and CDR2 FRNRAP.

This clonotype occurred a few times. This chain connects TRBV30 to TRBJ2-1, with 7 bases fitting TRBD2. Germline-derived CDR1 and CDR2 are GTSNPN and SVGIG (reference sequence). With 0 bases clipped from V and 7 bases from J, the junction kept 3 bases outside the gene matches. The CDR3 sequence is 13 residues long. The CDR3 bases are TGTGCCTGGAGTGTACGTAGCGGGAATGAGCAGTTCTTC. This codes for CAWSVRSGNEQFF.

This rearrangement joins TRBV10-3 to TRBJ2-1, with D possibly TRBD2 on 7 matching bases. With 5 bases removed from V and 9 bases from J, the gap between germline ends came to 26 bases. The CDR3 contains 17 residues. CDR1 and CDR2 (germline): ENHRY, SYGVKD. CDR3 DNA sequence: TGTGCCATCAGTCCAAGAAGGGGGGGCGCAGAGGGGGGTGAGCAGTTCTTC. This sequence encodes CAISPRRGGAEGGEQFF.

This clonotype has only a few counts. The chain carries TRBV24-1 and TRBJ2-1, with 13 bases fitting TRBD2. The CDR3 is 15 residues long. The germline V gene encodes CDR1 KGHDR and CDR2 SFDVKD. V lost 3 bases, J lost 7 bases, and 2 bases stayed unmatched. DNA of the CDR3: TGTGCCACCAGTGATGGACTAGCGGGAGTGAATGAGCAGTTCTTC. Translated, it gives CATSDGLAGVNEQFF.

CDR3 bases: TGTGCCAGCGGCAGTTACCAGATCCAAGAGACCCAGTACTTC. Translation: CASGSYQIQETQYF. This chain uses TRBV7-9 with TRBJ2-5; D unclear. The CDR3 extends over 14 amino acids. Germline-derived CDR1 and CDR2 are SEHNR and FQNEAQ (reference sequence). The germline V and J ends were trimmed by 8 bases and 1 base, with 14 bases remaining between them.

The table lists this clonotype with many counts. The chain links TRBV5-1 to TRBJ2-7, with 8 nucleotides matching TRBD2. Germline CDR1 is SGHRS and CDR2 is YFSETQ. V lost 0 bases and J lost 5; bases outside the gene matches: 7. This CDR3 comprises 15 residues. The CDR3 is CASSLVVAGTNEQYF. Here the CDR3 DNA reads TGCGCCAGCAGCTTGGTGGTAGCGGGGACGAACGAGCAGTACTTC.

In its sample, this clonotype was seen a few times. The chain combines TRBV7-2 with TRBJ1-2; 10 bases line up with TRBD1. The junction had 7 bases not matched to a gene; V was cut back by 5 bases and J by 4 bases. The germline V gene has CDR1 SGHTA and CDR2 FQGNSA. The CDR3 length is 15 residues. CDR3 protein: CASSVPGQGSYGYTF. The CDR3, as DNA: TGTGCCAGCAGCGTGCCGGGACAGGGGAGCTATGGCTACACCTTC.

The CDR3 reads CSAPNRTSGSYEQFF. For the CDR3, the DNA is TGCAGTGCCCCAAACCGGACTAGCGGGAGCTATGAGCAGTTCTTC. V and J are TRBV20-1 and TRBJ2-1; 13 bases align to TRBD2. CDR1 and CDR2 from the germline V gene are DFQATT and SNEGSKA (reference sequence). V shed 6 bases, J shed 8 bases, and the junction held 10 bases outside the gene matches. The CDR3 covers 15 residues.

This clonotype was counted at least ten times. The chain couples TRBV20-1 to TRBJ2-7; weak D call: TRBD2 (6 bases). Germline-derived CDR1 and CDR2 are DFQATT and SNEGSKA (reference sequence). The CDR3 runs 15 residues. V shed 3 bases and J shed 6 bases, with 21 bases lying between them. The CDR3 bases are TGCAGTGCTAGCGGGAGCCTTATCGCCAGTCCCGAGCAGTACTTC. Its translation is CSASGSLIASPEQYF.

CDR3 residues: CSAPREERGNNEQFF. Written as DNA, the CDR3 is TGCAGTGCCCCCAGAGAGGAGCGGGGGAACAATGAGCAGTTCTTC. The chain employs TRBV20-1 and TRBJ2-1; 8 bases align to TRBD2. With 6 bases clipped from V and 5 bases from J, the junction kept 12 bases outside the gene matches. CDR3 length: 15 residues. Germline values: CDR1 DFQATT, CDR2 SNEGSKA (reference sequence).

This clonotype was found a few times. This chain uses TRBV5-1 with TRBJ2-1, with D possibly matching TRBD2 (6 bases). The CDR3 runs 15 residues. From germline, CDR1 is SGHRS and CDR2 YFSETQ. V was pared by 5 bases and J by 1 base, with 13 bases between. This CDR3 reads CASSGSGTSYNEQFF. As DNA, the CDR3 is TGCGCCAGCAGTGGGTCCGGGACTTCCTACAATGAGCAGTTCTTC. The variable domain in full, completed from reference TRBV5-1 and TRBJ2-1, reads KAGVTQTPRYLIKTRGQQVTLSCSPISGHRSVSWYQQTPGQGLQFLFEYFSETQRNKGNFPGRFSGRQFSNSRSEMNVSTLELGDSALYLCASSGSGTSYNEQFFGPGTRLTVL.

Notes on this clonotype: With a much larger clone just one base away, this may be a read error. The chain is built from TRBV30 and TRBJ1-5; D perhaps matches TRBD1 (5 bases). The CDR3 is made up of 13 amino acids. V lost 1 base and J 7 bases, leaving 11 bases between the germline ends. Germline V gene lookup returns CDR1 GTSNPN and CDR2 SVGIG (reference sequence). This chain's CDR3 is CAWSGGGNQPQHF. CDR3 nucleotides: TGTGCCTGGAGTGGGGGGGGAAACCAGCCCCAGCATTTT. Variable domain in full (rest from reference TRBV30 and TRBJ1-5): SQTIHQWPATLVQPVGSPLSLECTVEGTSNPNLYWYRQAAGRGLQLLFYSVGIGQISSEVPQNLSASRPQDRQFILSSKKLLLSDSGFYLCAWSGGGNQPQHFGDGTRLSIL.

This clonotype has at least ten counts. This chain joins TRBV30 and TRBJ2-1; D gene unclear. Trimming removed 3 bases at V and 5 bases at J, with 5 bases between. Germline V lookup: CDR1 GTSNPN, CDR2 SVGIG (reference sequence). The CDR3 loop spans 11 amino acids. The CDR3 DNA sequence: TGTGCCTGGAGCACTGACAATGAGCAGTTCTTC. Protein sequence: CAWSTDNEQFF.

The chain's CDR3 is CASSYSTFQGRAGELFF. The CDR3 DNA is TGTGCCAGCAGTTACTCAACTTTCCAGGGTCGCGCCGGGGAGCTGTTTTTT. J is TRBJ2-2 and V is TRBV6-6; a weak D match, TRBD1 (5 bases). The V end lost 0 bases, the J end lost 6 bases, and 17 bases lay between the germline ends. Germline lookup yields CDR1 MNHNY and CDR2 SVGAGI (reference sequence). The CDR3 is made up of 17 amino acids.

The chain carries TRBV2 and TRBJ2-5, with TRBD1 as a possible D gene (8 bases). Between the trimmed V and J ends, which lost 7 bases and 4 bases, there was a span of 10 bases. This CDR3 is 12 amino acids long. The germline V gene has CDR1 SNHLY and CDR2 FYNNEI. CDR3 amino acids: CASNRGGETQYF. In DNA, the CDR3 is TGTGCCAGCAACAGGGGGGGAGAGACCCAGTACTTC.

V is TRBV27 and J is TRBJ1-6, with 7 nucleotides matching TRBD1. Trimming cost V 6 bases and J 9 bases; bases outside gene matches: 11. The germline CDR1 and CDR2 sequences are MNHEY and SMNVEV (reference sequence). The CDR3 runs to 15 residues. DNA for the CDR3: TGTGCCAGCAGGAAAAGACAGGGTGGACGTTCACCCCTCCACTTT. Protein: CASRKRQGGRSPLHF.

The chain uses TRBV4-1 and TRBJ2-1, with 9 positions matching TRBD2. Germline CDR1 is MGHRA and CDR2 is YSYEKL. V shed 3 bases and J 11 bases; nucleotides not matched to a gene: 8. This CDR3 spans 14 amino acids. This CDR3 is CASSHGVLAGQQFF. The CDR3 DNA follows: TGCGCCAGCAGCCACGGGGTCCTAGCGGGACAGCAGTTCTTC.

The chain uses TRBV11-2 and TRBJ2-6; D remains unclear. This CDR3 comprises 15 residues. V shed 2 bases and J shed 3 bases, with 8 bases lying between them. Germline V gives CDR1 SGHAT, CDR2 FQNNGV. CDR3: CASSLFTFGANVLTF. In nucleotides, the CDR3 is TGTGCCAGCAGCTTATTTACCTTTGGGGCCAACGTCCTGACTTTC.

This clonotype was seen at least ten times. The CDR3 reads CASTQDRWAEAFF. DNA of the CDR3: TGTGCCAGCACCCAAGACAGGTGGGCTGAAGCTTTCTTT. This chain links TRBV11-2 with TRBJ1-1; D perhaps matches TRBD1 (6 bases). Trimming cost V 7 bases and J 6 bases, with 15 bases left between them. The CDR3 loop spans 13 amino acids. Per germline, CDR1 SGHAT and CDR2 FQNNGV.